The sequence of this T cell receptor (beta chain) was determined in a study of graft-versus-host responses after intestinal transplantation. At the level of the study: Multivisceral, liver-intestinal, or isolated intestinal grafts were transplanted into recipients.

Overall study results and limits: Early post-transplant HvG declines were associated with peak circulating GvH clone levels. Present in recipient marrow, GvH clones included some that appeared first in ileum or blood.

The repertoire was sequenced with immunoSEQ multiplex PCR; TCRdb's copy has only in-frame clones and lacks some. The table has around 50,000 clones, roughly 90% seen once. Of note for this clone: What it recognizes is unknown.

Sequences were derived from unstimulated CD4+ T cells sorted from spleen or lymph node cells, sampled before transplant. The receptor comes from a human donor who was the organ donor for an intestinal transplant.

CDR3 residues: CASSLDRAGTEAFF. In DNA form, the CDR3 reads TGTGCCAGCAGTCTAGACAGGGCTGGCACTGAAGCTTTCTTT. The chain recombines TRBV27 with TRBJ1-1, with 7 positions matching TRBD1. The V gene end was trimmed by 5 bases and the J gene end by 4 bases; junction bases not matched to a gene: 7. Germline lookup yields CDR1 MNHEY and CDR2 SMNVEV (reference sequence). The CDR3 loop spans 14 amino acids.